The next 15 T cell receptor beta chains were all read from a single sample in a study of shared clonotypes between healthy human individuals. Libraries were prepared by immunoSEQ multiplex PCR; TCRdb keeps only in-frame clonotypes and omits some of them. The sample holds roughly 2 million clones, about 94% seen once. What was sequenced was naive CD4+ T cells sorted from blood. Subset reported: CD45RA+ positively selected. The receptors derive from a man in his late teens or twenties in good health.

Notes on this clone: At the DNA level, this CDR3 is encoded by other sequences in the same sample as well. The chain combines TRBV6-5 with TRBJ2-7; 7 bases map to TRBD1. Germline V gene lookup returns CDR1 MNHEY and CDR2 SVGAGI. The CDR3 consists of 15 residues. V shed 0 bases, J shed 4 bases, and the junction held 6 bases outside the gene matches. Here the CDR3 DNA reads TGTGCCAGCAGTTACTCGAACAGGGGCCAGTACGAGCAGTACTTC. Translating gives CASSYSNRGQYEQYF.

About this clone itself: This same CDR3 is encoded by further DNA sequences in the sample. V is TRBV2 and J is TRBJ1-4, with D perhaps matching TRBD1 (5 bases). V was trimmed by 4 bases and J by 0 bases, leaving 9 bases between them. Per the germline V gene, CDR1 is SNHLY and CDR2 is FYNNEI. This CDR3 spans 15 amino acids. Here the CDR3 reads CASSGDGATNEKLFF. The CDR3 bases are TGTGCCAGCAGTGGGGACGGTGCAACTAATGAAAAACTGTTTTTT.

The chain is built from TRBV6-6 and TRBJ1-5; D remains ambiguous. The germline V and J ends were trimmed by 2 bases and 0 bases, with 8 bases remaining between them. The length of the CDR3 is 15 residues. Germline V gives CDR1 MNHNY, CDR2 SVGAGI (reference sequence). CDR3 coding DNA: TGTGCCAGCAGTTACCGGGATTATAGCAATCAGCCCCAGCATTTT. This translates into CASSYRDYSNQPQHF.

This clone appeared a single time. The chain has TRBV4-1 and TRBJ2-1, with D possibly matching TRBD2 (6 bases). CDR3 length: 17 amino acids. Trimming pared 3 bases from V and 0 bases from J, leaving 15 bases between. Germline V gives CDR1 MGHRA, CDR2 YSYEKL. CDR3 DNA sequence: TGCGCCAGCAGCCACCCCCCGCCCGGGGGCTCCTACAATGAGCAGTTCTTC. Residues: CASSHPPPGGSYNEQFF.

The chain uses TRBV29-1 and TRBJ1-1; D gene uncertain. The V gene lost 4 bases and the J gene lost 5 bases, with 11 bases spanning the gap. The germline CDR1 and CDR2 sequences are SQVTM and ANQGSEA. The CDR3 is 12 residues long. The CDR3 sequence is CSVVRVGTEAFF. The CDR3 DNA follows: TGCAGCGTTGTTCGGGTTGGGACTGAAGCTTTCTTT.

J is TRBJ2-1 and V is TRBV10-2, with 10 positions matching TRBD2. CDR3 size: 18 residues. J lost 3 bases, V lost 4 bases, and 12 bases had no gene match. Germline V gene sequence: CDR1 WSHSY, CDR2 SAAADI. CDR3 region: CASSGPSTSGNRYNEQFF. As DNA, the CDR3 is TGCGCCAGCAGTGGCCCTTCCACTAGCGGGAACCGCTACAATGAGCAGTTCTTC.

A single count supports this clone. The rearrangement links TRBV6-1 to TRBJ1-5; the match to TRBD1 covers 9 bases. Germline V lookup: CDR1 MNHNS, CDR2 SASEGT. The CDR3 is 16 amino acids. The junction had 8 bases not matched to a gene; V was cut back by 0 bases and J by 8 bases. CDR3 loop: CASSEAGTGSLKPQHF. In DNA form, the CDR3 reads TGTGCCAGCAGTGAAGCCGGGACAGGGAGTTTAAAGCCCCAGCATTTT.

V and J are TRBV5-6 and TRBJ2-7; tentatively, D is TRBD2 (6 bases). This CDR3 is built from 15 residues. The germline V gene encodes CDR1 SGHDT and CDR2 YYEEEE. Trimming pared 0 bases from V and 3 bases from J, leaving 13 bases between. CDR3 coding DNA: TGTGCCAGCAGCTTGGGTCGCGGGGCAAGCTACGAGCAGTACTTC. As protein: CASSLGRGASYEQYF.

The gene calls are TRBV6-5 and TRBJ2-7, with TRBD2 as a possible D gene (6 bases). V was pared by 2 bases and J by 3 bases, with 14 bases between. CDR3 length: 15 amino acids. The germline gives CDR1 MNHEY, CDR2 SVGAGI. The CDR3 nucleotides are TGTGCCAGCAGTTACCTATCCGGGACTTACTACGAGCAGTACTTC. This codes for CASSYLSGTYYEQYF.

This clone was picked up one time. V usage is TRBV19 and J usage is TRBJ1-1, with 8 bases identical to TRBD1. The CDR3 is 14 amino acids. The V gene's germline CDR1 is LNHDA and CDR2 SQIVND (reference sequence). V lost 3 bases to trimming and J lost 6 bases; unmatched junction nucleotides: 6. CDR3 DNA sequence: TGTGCCAGTAGTATTGGACAGGGCGGCCCTGAAGCTTTCTTT. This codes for CASSIGQGGPEAFF.

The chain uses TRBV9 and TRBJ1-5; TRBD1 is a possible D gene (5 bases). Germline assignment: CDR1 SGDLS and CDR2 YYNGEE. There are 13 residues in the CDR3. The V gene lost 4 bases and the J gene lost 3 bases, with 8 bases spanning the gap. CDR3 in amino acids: CASSQGNNQPQHF. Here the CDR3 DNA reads TGTGCCAGCAGCCAGGGTAACAATCAGCCCCAGCATTTT.

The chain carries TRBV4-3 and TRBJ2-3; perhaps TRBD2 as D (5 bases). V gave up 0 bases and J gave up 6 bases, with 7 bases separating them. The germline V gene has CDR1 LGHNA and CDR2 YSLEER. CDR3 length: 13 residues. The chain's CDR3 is CASSQDTGDTQYF. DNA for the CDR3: TGCGCCAGCAGCCAAGATACGGGGGATACGCAGTATTTT.

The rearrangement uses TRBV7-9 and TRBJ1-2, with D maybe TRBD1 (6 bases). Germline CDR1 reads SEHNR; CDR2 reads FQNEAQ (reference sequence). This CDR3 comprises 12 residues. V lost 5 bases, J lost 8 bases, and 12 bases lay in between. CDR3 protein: CASSATGYGYTF. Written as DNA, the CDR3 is TGTGCCAGCAGCGCCACAGGGTACGGCTACACCTTC.

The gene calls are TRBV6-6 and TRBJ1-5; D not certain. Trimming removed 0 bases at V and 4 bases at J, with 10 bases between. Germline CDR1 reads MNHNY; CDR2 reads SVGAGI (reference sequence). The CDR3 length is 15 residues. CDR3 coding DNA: TGTGCCAGCAGTTACTCGAAGGAGAAGAATCAGCCCCAGCATTTT. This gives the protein CASSYSKEKNQPQHF.

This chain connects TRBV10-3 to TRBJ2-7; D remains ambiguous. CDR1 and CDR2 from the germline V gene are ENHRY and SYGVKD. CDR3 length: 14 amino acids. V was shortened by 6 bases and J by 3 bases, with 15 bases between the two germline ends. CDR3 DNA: TGTGCCATCAGCTACGGGTCGGACCGCTACGAGCAGTACTTC. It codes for CAISYGSDRYEQYF.